The 25 T cell receptor beta chains below were found in one sample sequenced in a study of OX40 agonist ivuxolimab in advanced cancers. Sequencing was performed with immunoSEQ multiplex PCR; in TCRdb, only in-frame clones are kept and a portion is missing. The sample holds 65,000 to 100,000 clones, about 91% seen once. The source material was CD4+ or CD8+ T cells sorted from blood, sampled in a trial of the OX40 agonist ivuxolimab. Receptors were obtained from an adult with an advanced solid tumor such as melanoma, head and neck, liver or kidney cancer.

The CDR3 sequence is CASSPKYRDTEAFF. CDR3 nucleotides: TGTGCCAGCAGCCCAAAGTACAGGGACACTGAAGCTTTCTTT. This chain links TRBV13 with TRBJ1-1, with a possible D match to TRBD1 (6 bases). V was pared by 5 bases and J by 3 bases, with 13 bases between. Germline CDR1 reads PRHDT; CDR2 reads FYEKMQ (reference sequence). CDR3 length: 14 residues.

This CDR3 is CASSLAPRGTVTEAFF. CDR3 coding DNA: TGTGCCAGCAGCTTGGCCCCTAGGGGGACGGTCACTGAAGCTTTCTTT. The chain links TRBV5-4 to TRBJ1-1, with D possibly being TRBD1 (6 bases). The CDR3 sequence is 16 residues long. Trimming pared 0 bases from V and 4 bases from J, leaving 16 bases between. The germline V gene has CDR1 SGHNT and CDR2 YYREEE (reference sequence).

The CDR3 protein is CASSVVAVYSNQPQHF. In nucleotides, the CDR3 is TGTGCCAGCAGCGTAGTCGCAGTATATAGCAATCAGCCCCAGCATTTT. The chain has TRBV9 and TRBJ1-5; D is undetermined. Germline CDR1 SGDLS, CDR2 YYNGEE. V gave up 0 bases and J gave up 0 bases, with 10 bases separating them. The CDR3 has 16 amino acids. The full variable domain, with the rest looked up from reference TRBV9 and TRBJ1-5, is DSGVTQTPKHLITATGQRVTLRCSPRSGDLSVYWYQQSLDQGLQFLIQYYNGEERAKGNILERFSAQQFPDLHSELNLSSLELGDSALYFCASSVVAVYSNQPQHFGDGTRLSIL.

This rearrangement joins TRBV9 to TRBJ1-2, with TRBD1 matching 8 bases. CDR1 and CDR2 from the germline V gene are SGDLS and YYNGEE. This CDR3 has 13 residues. Trimming took 5 bases from V and 3 from J; bases not matched to a gene: 3. In DNA form, the CDR3 reads TGTGCCAGCAGTCCGGACAGGGACTATGGCTACACCTTC. This sequence encodes CASSPDRDYGYTF.

V and J are TRBV19 and TRBJ2-7; D could derive from TRBD1 or TRBD2 (6 bases each). Trimming pared 7 bases from V and 5 bases from J, leaving 21 bases between. Germline CDR1 and CDR2: LNHDA and SQIVND (reference sequence). The CDR3 consists of 15 residues. In DNA form, the CDR3 reads TGTGCCAGTATTCCCCGAGGAGGGGGTGTCCACGAGCAGTACTTC. Encoded protein: CASIPRGGGVHEQYF.

Here the CDR3 reads CASSLGGTGYQPQHF. In DNA, the CDR3 is TGCGCCAGCAGCTTGGGTGGGACAGGATATCAGCCCCAGCATTTT. V usage is TRBV5-1 and J usage is TRBJ1-5, with 8 nucleotides matching TRBD1. The V and J ends lost 0 bases and 5 bases, in that order; junction bases with no gene match: 4. CDR1 and CDR2 from the germline V gene are SGHRS and YFSETQ. The CDR3 runs 15 residues.

The gene calls are TRBV6-1 and TRBJ1-5; D call uncertain. Per the germline V gene, CDR1 is MNHNS and CDR2 is SASEGT. The CDR3 extends over 13 amino acids. Trimming took 7 bases from V and 3 from J, leaving 10 bases between them. The CDR3 coding sequence is TGTGCCAGCATGAGCGGTAACAATCAGCCCCAGCATTTT. It specifies CASMSGNNQPQHF.

The chain employs TRBV28 and TRBJ2-3; 12 nucleotides align to TRBD2. Trimming at V came to 6 bases and at J to 1 base, leaving 8 bases not matched to a gene. This CDR3 has 17 amino acids. CDR1 MDHEN and CDR2 SYDVKM come from the germline V gene. In DNA, the CDR3 is TGTGCCAGCAGCCACCCTAGCGGGAGGGAGGGCACAGATACGCAGTATTTT. It translates to CASSHPSGREGTDTQYF.

Notes on this clone: The CDR3 does not end in the conserved phenylalanine or tryptophan, so this is likely a read error. The limits of the CDR3 on the DNA are not certain, so only TCRdb's listed CDR3 is given. The genes are TRBV12-5 and TRBJ2-6; the DNA was not used to check the table's D call, TRBD1. The germline V gene has CDR1 LGHNT and CDR2 FRNRAP. The CDR3 is 15 amino acids long, termini counted. This CDR3 is CASGAAHLQDKVGPT.

The chain is built from TRBV6-5 and TRBJ1-1; 10 nucleotides match TRBD1. Germline V gene data show CDR1 as MNHEY and CDR2 as SVGAGI. The ends lost 5 bases at V and 10 bases at J; junction bases unmatched: 7. The CDR3 runs to 13 residues. For the CDR3, the DNA is TGTGCCAGCAGTATGGGACAGGGGAAGGGAGCTTTCTTT. It specifies CASSMGQGKGAFF.

V is TRBV19 and J is TRBJ1-4; 9 bases fit TRBD1. Germline V lookup: CDR1 LNHDA, CDR2 SQIVND (reference sequence). The CDR3 sequence is 14 residues long. With 6 bases clipped from V and 4 bases from J, the junction kept 3 bases outside the gene matches. CDR3 protein: CASSPDRGNEKLFF. The CDR3 DNA reads TGTGCCAGTAGCCCGGACAGGGGTAATGAAAAACTGTTTTTT.

A note on this clone: Its ends do not fully match the called genes, so a read error is possible. The chain is built from TRBV5-6 and TRBJ2-6; D tentatively fits TRBD1 or TRBD2 (5 bases each). Germline assignment: CDR1 SGHDT and CDR2 YYEEEE. The CDR3 consists of 13 residues. The CDR3 DNA reads as TGTGCCAGCAGGCGGATTGGGGGCAACGTCCTGACTTTC. Translation: CASRRIGGNVLTF.

This chain uses TRBV28 with TRBJ2-1, with 9 bases identical to TRBD2. There are 15 residues in the CDR3. V shed 3 bases and J 8 bases; nucleotides not matched to a gene: 8. The germline V gene encodes CDR1 MDHEN and CDR2 SYDVKM. CDR3 nucleotide sequence: TGTGCCAGCAGTTTGGCCAGCGGGAGGTCCTATGAGCAGTTCTTC. Protein product: CASSLASGRSYEQFF.

The rearrangement links TRBV30 to TRBJ2-7; 7 bases map to TRBD1. Germline CDR1 GTSNPN, CDR2 SVGIG (reference sequence). J was trimmed by 4 bases and V by 3 bases; bases with no gene match: 3. This CDR3 is 12 amino acids long. The CDR3 DNA is TGTGCCTGGAGCGAACAGGGGTACGAGCAGTACTTC. Translated: CAWSEQGYEQYF.

The genes are TRBV28 and TRBJ1-2, with 7 bases matching TRBD1. Germline lookup yields CDR1 MDHEN and CDR2 SYDVKM. Unmatched junction bases numbered 10, after V lost 5 bases and J lost 4 bases. The CDR3 contains 15 residues. Here the CDR3 DNA reads TGTGCCAGCAGTCCATCCTCCGGGACAGTCTATGGCTACACCTTC. Its translation is CASSPSSGTVYGYTF.

The rearrangement uses TRBV28 and TRBJ1-2; possibly TRBD1 for D (5 bases). Germline loops: CDR1 MDHEN, CDR2 SYDVKM. This CDR3 is built from 15 residues. V shed 7 bases and J shed 3 bases, with 18 bases lying between them. CDR3 nucleotides: TGTGCCAGCAAATCCCTTGGGGGAAGGCACTATGGCTACACCTTC. The encoded protein is CASKSLGGRHYGYTF.

The V call is TRBV4-1, the J call TRBJ1-4; tentative D call: TRBD1 (6 bases). Looked up from germline, CDR1 is MGHRA and CDR2 is YSYEKL. The CDR3 length is 16 residues. Trimming cost V 0 bases and J 8 bases, with 16 bases left between them. For the CDR3, the DNA is TGCGCCAGCAGCCAAGATCGGGGACAATCTTGGGAAAAACTGTTTTTT. Residues: CASSQDRGQSWEKLFF.

The chain employs TRBV27 and TRBJ1-3; D is possibly TRBD1 (5 bases). V lost 1 base, J lost 3 bases, and 10 bases lay in between. The CDR3 is 15 residues long. CDR1 and CDR2 (germline): MNHEY, SMNVEV (reference sequence). The CDR3 bases are TGTGCCAGCAGTTTATTAGGGGCTGGTGGAAACACCATATATTTT. This sequence encodes CASSLLGAGGNTIYF.

This sequence joins TRBV5-6 and TRBJ2-7; D is possibly TRBD2 (5 bases). V gave up 0 bases and J gave up 9 bases, with 19 bases separating them. Looked up from germline, CDR1 is SGHDT and CDR2 is YYEEEE. This CDR3 is 15 amino acids long. In DNA, the CDR3 is TGTGCCAGCAGCTTGGGGGGAGCTACTATTTTCGGGCAGTACTTC. Protein product: CASSLGGATIFGQYF.

The chain is built from TRBV7-2 and TRBJ2-6; 9 bases are a match to TRBD2. From germline, CDR1 is SGHTA and CDR2 FQGNSA. The CDR3 is made up of 17 amino acids. V was clipped by 5 bases and J by 2 bases; unmatched bases: 7. CDR3 protein: CASSQTSGKTGANVLTF. CDR3 DNA sequence: TGTGCCAGCAGCCAGACTAGCGGAAAGACTGGGGCCAACGTCCTGACTTTC.

The chain carries TRBV5-8 and TRBJ2-2; D is unclear. CDR1 is SGHTS, CDR2 YDEGEE, per germline. CDR3 length: 14 amino acids. V lost 0 bases, J lost 4 bases, and 7 bases lay in between. In DNA form, the CDR3 reads TGTGCCAGCAGCTTGGCCGTAGGCACCGGGGAGCTGTTTTTT. Translation gives CASSLAVGTGELFF.

This chain connects TRBV27 to TRBJ1-5; TRBD1 agrees at 8 bases. This CDR3 is 14 amino acids long. Germline V gene sequence: CDR1 MNHEY, CDR2 SMNVEV (reference sequence). V shed 6 bases, J shed 2 bases, and the junction held 3 bases outside the gene matches. DNA for the CDR3: TGTGCCAGCAGACCGGACAGGGGCAATCAGCCCCAGCATTTT. Protein product: CASRPDRGNQPQHF.

This clone has a single count. The chain couples TRBV27 to TRBJ1-1; TRBD1 matches at 9 bases. The CDR3 consists of 19 residues. Germline V gives CDR1 MNHEY, CDR2 SMNVEV (reference sequence). V lost 0 bases, J lost 0 bases, and 11 bases stayed unmatched. The CDR3 DNA reads as TGTGCCAGCAGTTTATCAACGATCCGACAGGGGGACATGAACACTGAAGCTTTCTTT. Its translation is CASSLSTIRQGDMNTEAFF.

The chain links TRBV18 to TRBJ2-2; perhaps TRBD2 as D (6 bases). Trimming stripped 6 bases from V and 1 base from J, with 12 bases between. Germline assignment: CDR1 KGHSH and CDR2 LQKENI. CDR3 size: 15 residues. CDR3 bases: TGTGCCAGCTCCCCGGACGGGAGGAACACCGGGGAGCTGTTTTTT. Translation: CASSPDGRNTGELFF.

This clone was seen only once. The J gene is TRBJ1-1, the V gene TRBV18; D gene unclear. V dropped 7 bases and J dropped 0 bases, with 9 bases sitting between them. CDR1 KGHSH and CDR2 LQKENI come from the germline V gene. The CDR3 is 13 residues long. In nucleotides, the CDR3 is TGTGCCAGCTTCATGGGTTTGAACACTGAAGCTTTCTTT. Translating it yields CASFMGLNTEAFF.